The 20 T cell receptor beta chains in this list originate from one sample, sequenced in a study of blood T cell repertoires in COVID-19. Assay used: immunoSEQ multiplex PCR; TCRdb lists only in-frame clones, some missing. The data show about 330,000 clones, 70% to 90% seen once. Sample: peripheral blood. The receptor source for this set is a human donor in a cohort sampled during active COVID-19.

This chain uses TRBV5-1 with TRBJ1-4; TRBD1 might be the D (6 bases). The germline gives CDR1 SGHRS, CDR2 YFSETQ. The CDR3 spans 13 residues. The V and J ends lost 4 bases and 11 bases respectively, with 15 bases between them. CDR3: CASSHRGGDKLFF. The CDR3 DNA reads TGCGCCAGCAGCCACCGAGGGGGAGACAAACTGTTTTTT.

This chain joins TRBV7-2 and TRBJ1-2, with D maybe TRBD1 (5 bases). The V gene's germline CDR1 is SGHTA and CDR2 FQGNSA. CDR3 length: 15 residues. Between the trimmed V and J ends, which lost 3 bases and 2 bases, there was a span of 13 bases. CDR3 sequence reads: CASSLAGLLNYGYTF. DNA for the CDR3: TGTGCCAGCAGCTTGGCAGGGTTATTAAACTATGGCTACACCTTC.

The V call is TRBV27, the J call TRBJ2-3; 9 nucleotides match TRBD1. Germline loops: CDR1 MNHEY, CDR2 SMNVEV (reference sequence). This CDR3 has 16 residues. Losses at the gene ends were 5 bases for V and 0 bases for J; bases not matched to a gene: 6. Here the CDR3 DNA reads TGTGCCAGCAGTAGGACAGGGGTCCCTAGCACAGATACGCAGTATTTT. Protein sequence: CASSRTGVPSTDTQYF.

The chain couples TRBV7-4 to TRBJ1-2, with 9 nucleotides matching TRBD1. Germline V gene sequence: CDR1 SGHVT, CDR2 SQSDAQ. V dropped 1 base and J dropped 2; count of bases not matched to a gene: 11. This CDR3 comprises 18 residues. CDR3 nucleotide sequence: TGTGCCAGCAGCTTAGTACCCTCCACAGGGGGCGAAAACTATGGCTACACCTTC. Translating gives CASSLVPSTGGENYGYTF.

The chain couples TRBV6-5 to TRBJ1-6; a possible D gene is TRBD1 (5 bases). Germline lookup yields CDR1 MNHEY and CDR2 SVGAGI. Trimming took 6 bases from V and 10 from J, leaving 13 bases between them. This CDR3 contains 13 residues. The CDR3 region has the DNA TGTGCCAGCAGGGGCAGGGAAGTGTCACCCCTCCACTTT. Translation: CASRGREVSPLHF.

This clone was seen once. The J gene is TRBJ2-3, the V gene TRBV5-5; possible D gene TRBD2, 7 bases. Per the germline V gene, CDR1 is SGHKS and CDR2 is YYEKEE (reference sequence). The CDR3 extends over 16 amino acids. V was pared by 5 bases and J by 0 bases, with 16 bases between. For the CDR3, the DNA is TGTGCCAGCAGATCTATTCGGGGGGCTAGCACAGATACGCAGTATTTT. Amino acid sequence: CASRSIRGASTDTQYF.

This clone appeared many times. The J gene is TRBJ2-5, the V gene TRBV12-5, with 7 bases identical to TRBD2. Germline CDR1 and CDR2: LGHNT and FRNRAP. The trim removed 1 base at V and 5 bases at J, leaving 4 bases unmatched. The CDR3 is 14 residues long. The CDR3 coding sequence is TGTGCTAGTGGTTTGGGACTAGCCCCCGAGACCCAGTACTTC. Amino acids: CASGLGLAPETQYF.

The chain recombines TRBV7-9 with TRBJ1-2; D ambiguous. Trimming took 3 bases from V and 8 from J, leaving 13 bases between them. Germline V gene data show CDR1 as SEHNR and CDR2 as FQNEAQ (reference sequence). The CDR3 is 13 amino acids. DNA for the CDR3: TGTGCCAGCAGCTTGACGAAATGGGAGGGCTACACCTTC. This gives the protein CASSLTKWEGYTF.

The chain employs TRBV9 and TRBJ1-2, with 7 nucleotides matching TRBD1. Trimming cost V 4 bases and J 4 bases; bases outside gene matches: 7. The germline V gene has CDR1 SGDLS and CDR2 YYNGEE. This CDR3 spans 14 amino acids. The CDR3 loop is CASSIPGQSYGYTF. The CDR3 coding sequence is TGTGCCAGCAGCATACCGGGACAGTCCTATGGCTACACCTTC.

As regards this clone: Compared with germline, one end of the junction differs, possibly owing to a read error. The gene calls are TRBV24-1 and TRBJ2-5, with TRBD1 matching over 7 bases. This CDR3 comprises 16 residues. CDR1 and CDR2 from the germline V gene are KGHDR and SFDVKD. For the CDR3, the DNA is TGTGCCACCAGTGATCCGCGGACAGGCACACAAGCGACCCAGTACTTC. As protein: CATSDPRTGTQATQYF.

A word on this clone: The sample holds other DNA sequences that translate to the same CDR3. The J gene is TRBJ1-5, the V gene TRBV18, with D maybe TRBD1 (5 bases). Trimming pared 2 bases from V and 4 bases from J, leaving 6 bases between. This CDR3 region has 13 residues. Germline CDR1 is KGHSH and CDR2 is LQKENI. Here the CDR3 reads CASSPDRNQPQHF. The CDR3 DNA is TGTGCCAGCTCACCAGACAGAAATCAGCCCCAGCATTTT.

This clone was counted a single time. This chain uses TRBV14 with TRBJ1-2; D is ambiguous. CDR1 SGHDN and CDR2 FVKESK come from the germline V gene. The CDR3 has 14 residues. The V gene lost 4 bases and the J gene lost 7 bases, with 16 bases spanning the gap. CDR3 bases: TGTGCCAGCAGCCCGTCCTGGGAGGGCAGTGGCTACACCTTC. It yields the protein CASSPSWEGSGYTF.

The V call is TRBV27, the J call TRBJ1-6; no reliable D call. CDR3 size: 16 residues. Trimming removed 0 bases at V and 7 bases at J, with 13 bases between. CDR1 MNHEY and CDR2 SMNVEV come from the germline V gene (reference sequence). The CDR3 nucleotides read TGTGCCAGCAGTTTATCGACCCTGGCGGGAAATTCACCCCTCCACTTT. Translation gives CASSLSTLAGNSPLHF.

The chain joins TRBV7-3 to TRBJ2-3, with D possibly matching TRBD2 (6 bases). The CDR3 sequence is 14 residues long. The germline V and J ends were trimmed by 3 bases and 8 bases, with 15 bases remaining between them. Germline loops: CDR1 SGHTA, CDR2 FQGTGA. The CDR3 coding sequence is TGTGCCAGCAGCTTGGGGCTCTCGGAGGGTACGCAGTATTTT. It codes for CASSLGLSEGTQYF.

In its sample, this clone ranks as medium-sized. In DNA form, the CDR3 reads TGTGCCAGCAGCCAAGTTGACAGGGTAGAAGCTTTCTTT. Protein sequence: CASSQVDRVEAFF. V and J are TRBV3-1 (or the pseudogene TRBV3-2) and TRBJ1-1; the match to TRBD1 covers 7 bases. This CDR3 is 13 amino acids long. The V gene end was trimmed by 1 base and the J gene end by 8 bases; junction bases not matched to a gene: 4. CDR1 LGHDT and CDR2 YNNKEL come from the germline V gene (reference sequence).

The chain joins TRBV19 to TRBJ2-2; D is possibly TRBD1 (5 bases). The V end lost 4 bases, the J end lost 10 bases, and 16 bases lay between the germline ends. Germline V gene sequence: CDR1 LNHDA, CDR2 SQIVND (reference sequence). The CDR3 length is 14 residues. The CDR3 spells CASSTATWGTELFF. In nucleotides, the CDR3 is TGTGCCAGTAGTACTGCGACATGGGGCACGGAGCTGTTTTTT.

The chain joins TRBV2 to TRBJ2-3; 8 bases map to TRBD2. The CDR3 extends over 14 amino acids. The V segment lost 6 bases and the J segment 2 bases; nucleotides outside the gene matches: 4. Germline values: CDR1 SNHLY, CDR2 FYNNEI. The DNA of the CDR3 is TGTGCCAGCAGGGTAGCGGGGAACACAGATACGCAGTATTTT. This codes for CASRVAGNTDTQYF.

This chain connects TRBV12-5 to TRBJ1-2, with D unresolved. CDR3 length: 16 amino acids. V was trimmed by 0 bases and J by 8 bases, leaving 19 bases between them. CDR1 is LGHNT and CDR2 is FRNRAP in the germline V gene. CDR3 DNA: TGTGCTAGTGGTTTGGTACCCGGGTCCCCATTTGGGGGCTACACCTTC. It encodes CASGLVPGSPFGGYTF.

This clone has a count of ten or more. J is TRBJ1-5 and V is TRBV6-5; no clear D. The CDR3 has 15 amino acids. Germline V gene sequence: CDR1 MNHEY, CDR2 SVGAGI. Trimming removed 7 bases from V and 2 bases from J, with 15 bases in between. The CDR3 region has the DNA TGTGCCAGCAAAGTCGAGGACTGGGGCAATCAGCCCCAGCATTTT. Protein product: CASKVEDWGNQPQHF.

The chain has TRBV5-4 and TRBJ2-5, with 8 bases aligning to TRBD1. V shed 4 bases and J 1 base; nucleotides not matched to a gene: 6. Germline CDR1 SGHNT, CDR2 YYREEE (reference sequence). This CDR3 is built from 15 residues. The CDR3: CASSRQGMGQETQYF. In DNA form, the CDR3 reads TGTGCCAGCAGCAGACAGGGGATGGGCCAAGAGACCCAGTACTTC.